These 30 T cell receptor beta chains were all obtained from the same sample, sequenced in a study of breast tumors, draining lymph nodes, adjacent tissues. One entry per CDR3 protein results from TCRdb running MiXCR on the multiplex PCR reads. This table holds some 150,000 distinct CDR3 sequences, approximately 20% found once. The lymph nodes were axillary draining lymph nodes from breast cancer patients. Sequenced: axillary lymph node tissue. The receptor set was obtained from a female donor with breast cancer. Some clones in this sample may be carry-over from other donors' samples.

The CDR3 here is CASSTDRGSYNEQFF. DNA of the CDR3: TGTGCCAGTAGTACCGACAGGGGCTCCTACAATGAGCAGTTCTTC. The V call is TRBV19, the J call TRBJ2-1; 8 nucleotides match TRBD1. V was clipped by 4 bases and J by 0 bases; unmatched bases: 2. The CDR3 runs 15 residues. Germline CDR1 LNHDA, CDR2 SQIVND (reference sequence).

This clonotype was counted at least ten times. The genes are TRBV19 and TRBJ2-6, with 9 nucleotides matching TRBD1. The V segment lost 6 bases and the J segment 3 bases; nucleotides outside the gene matches: 0. There are 14 residues in the CDR3. Germline assignment: CDR1 LNHDA and CDR2 SQIVND (reference sequence). As DNA, the CDR3 is TGTGCCAGTAGGGACAGGGGTGGGGCCAACGTCCTGACTTTC. This translates into CASRDRGGANVLTF.

This clonotype was found many times. In nucleotides, the CDR3 is TGTGCCATCAGTGATAAGCACTACGAGCAGTACTTC. It translates to CAISDKHYEQYF. The chain is built from TRBV10-3 and TRBJ2-7, with unresolved D. This CDR3 spans 12 amino acids. CDR1 and CDR2 (germline): ENHRY, SYGVKD. V lost 3 bases and J 3 bases, leaving 6 bases between the germline ends.

The gene calls are TRBV5-1 and TRBJ2-5; D possibly corresponds to TRBD2 (5 bases). The CDR3 loop spans 14 amino acids. V shed 0 bases and J shed 5 bases, with 11 bases lying between them. In germline, CDR1 is SGHRS, CDR2 YFSETQ. The CDR3 DNA reads TGCGCCAGCAGCTTGGGGGAGATGCAGGAGACCCAGTACTTC. As protein: CASSLGEMQETQYF. Full variable domain (missing parts from reference TRBV5-1 and TRBJ2-5): KAGVTQTPRYLIKTRGQQVTLSCSPISGHRSVSWYQQTPGQGLQFLFEYFSETQRNKGNFPGRFSGRQFSNSRSEMNVSTLELGDSALYLCASSLGEMQETQYFGPGTRLLVL.

This clonotype was found many times. The chain is built from TRBV19 and TRBJ2-1; D possibly corresponds to TRBD2 (6 bases). The CDR3 totals 14 residues. Trimming removed 9 bases at V and 4 bases at J, with 16 bases between. Germline CDR1 is LNHDA and CDR2 is SQIVND (reference sequence). CDR3 region: CASSSVGGYNEQFF. CDR3 DNA sequence: TGTGCCAGCTCGTCTGTGGGGGGTTACAATGAGCAGTTCTTC.

As to this clonotype: A read error may explain this, as a much larger clone is one base away. V and J are TRBV5-1 and TRBJ2-1, with 8 nucleotides matching TRBD2. The V segment lost 3 bases and the J segment 7 bases; nucleotides outside the gene matches: 9. There are 15 residues in the CDR3. Germline values: CDR1 SGHRS, CDR2 YFSETQ. Here the CDR3 DNA reads TGCGCCAGCAGCTCGAGGGTAGCGGGAAGTAATGAGCAGTTCTTC. This translates into CASSSRVAGSNEQFF.

This clonotype appeared many times. This chain uses TRBV20-1 with TRBJ2-1, with 10 bases matching TRBD2. V was clipped by 6 bases and J by 7 bases; unmatched bases: 12. CDR1 DFQATT and CDR2 SNEGSKA come from the germline V gene (reference sequence). The CDR3 is made up of 15 amino acids. The CDR3 DNA follows: TGCAGTGCCTCCGACCCTAGCGGGAGTAGGAATGAGCAGTTCTTC. Translated: CSASDPSGSRNEQFF.

The rearrangement uses TRBV20-1 and TRBJ2-4; tentatively, D is TRBD2 (6 bases). CDR3 length: 17 amino acids. Germline V CDR1 and CDR2: DFQATT, SNEGSKA (reference sequence). Trimming stripped 5 bases from V and 4 bases from J, with 24 bases between. CDR3 loop: CSASVRLNPGDKNIQYF. In DNA form, the CDR3 reads TGCAGTGCTTCAGTGAGGCTTAACCCGGGGGATAAAAACATTCAGTACTTC.

This clonotype showed up many times. The J gene is TRBJ2-5, the V gene TRBV10-2; D is possibly TRBD1 (5 bases). Germline V gene sequence: CDR1 WSHSY, CDR2 SAAADI. The CDR3 length is 13 residues. Between the trimmed V and J ends, which lost 2 bases and 2 bases, there was a span of 6 bases. CDR3 DNA sequence: TGCGCCAGCAGTGAGCAGGGACAAGAGACCCAGTACTTC. It is translated as CASSEQGQETQYF.

This clonotype has a count of ten or more. V usage is TRBV4-2 and J usage is TRBJ2-3; D might be TRBD1 or TRBD2, each matching 6 bases. CDR1 and CDR2 (germline): LGHNA, YNFKEQ. The V end was cut by 0 bases, the J end by 0 bases, with 10 bases between. The length of the CDR3 is 16 residues. In DNA, the CDR3 is TGTGCCAGCAGCCAAGAAGGGGGGACTAGCACAGATACGCAGTATTTT. Its protein is CASSQEGGTSTDTQYF.

This clonotype was seen at least ten times. The chain links TRBV20-1 to TRBJ2-1, with TRBD2 matching over 12 bases. CDR1 is DFQATT and CDR2 is SNEGSKA in the germline V gene (reference sequence). The CDR3 length is 15 residues. J lost 1 base, V lost 6 bases, and 4 bases had no gene match. The CDR3 sequence is CSASGLAGSYNEQFF. CDR3 bases: TGCAGTGCCAGCGGACTAGCGGGATCCTACAATGAGCAGTTCTTC.

This clonotype was seen repeatedly, ten times or more. V and J are TRBV20-1 and TRBJ2-7; 8 bases are shared with TRBD1. This CDR3 is built from 13 residues. Germline assignment: CDR1 DFQATT and CDR2 SNEGSKA (reference sequence). Losses at the gene ends were 0 bases for V and 3 bases for J; bases not matched to a gene: 1. The CDR3 sequence: CSAREGQDYEQYF. The CDR3 nucleotides read TGCAGTGCTAGAGAGGGACAGGACTACGAGCAGTACTTC.

This clonotype was seen ten or more times. This chain joins TRBV7-8 and TRBJ2-2, with TRBD2 identical over 7 bases. CDR1 and CDR2 (germline): SGHVS, FQNEAQ. J gave up 3 bases and V 5 bases, and 6 bases lay outside the gene matches. CDR3 length: 15 residues. The CDR3 sequence is CASSLRDYDTGELFF. The DNA of the CDR3 is TGTGCCAGCAGCCTCCGGGACTACGACACCGGGGAGCTGTTTTTT.

This clonotype was recorded at least ten times. The chain couples TRBV20-1 to TRBJ2-6; no clear D. This CDR3 spans 15 amino acids. Germline values: CDR1 DFQATT, CDR2 SNEGSKA (reference sequence). Trimming pared 0 bases from V and 2 bases from J, leaving 8 bases between. The CDR3 here is CSARDQAAGANVLTF. As DNA, the CDR3 is TGCAGTGCTAGAGATCAGGCAGCTGGGGCCAACGTCCTGACTTTC.

Many counts were recorded for this clonotype. V usage is TRBV5-1 and J usage is TRBJ2-3; the match to TRBD2 covers 10 bases. Looked up from germline, CDR1 is SGHRS and CDR2 is YFSETQ. With 8 bases clipped from V and 2 bases from J, the junction kept 8 bases outside the gene matches. The CDR3 is made up of 15 amino acids. The CDR3, as DNA: TGCGCCAGTGTCCGGGGACTAGCGACCACAGATACGCAGTATTTT. Protein product: CASVRGLATTDTQYF. Full variable domain (remainder filled in from reference TRBV5-1 and TRBJ2-3): KAGVTQTPRYLIKTRGQQVTLSCSPISGHRSVSWYQQTPGQGLQFLFEYFSETQRNKGNFPGRFSGRQFSNSRSEMNVSTLELGDSALYLCASVRGLATTDTQYFGPGTRLTVL.

In its sample, this clonotype was seen many times. This sequence joins TRBV10-3 and TRBJ2-5; 8 bases fit TRBD1. V was pared by 7 bases and J by 2 bases, with 6 bases of the junction left unmatched. Germline V gene sequence: CDR1 ENHRY, CDR2 SYGVKD. The CDR3 has 14 amino acids. The CDR3 DNA reads TGTGCCATCAAAGGACAGGGTGGGCAAGAGACCCAGTACTTC. Its translation: CAIKGQGGQETQYF.

This clonotype was picked up many times. The chain couples TRBV19 to TRBJ1-2, with D possibly TRBD1 on 5 matching bases. CDR3 size: 14 residues. The V and J ends lost 3 bases and 2 bases respectively, with 10 bases between them. The germline gives CDR1 LNHDA, CDR2 SQIVND (reference sequence). The chain's CDR3 is CASSMSGRNYGYTF. The CDR3 DNA sequence: TGTGCCAGTAGTATGTCAGGGCGAAACTATGGCTACACCTTC.

This clonotype was picked up many times. The rearrangement links TRBV6-6 to TRBJ2-5, with TRBD2 identical over 15 bases. This CDR3 is built from 15 residues. The V segment lost 5 bases and the J segment 4 bases; nucleotides outside the gene matches: 2. Germline V gene sequence: CDR1 MNHNY, CDR2 SVGAGI (reference sequence). The CDR3 sequence is CASSRGLAGGETQYF. The CDR3 DNA follows: TGTGCCAGCAGTAGGGGACTAGCGGGGGGAGAGACCCAGTACTTC.

This clonotype came up many times. J is TRBJ1-5 and V is TRBV11-1; no clear D. The V gene lost 1 base and the J gene lost 1 base, with 8 bases spanning the gap. The germline V gene has CDR1 SGHAT and CDR2 FQDESV (reference sequence). CDR3 size: 15 residues. CDR3 region: CASSLGGGSNQPQHF. The CDR3 DNA reads TGTGCCAGCAGCTTAGGGGGAGGAAGCAATCAGCCCCAGCATTTT.

At least ten counts were recorded for this clonotype. V usage is TRBV24-1 and J usage is TRBJ1-2, with a tentative D call TRBD1 (5 bases). CDR1 KGHDR and CDR2 SFDVKD come from the germline V gene. This CDR3 spans 13 amino acids. Trimming shortened V by 3 bases and J by 6 bases, and 10 bases separated the two germline ends. CDR3 bases: TGTGCCACCAGTGATCCCTCCAGGGATGGCTACACCTTC. Translation gives CATSDPSRDGYTF.

This clonotype was counted ten times or more. This chain joins TRBV12-3 or TRBV12-4 and TRBJ2-7; tentatively, D is TRBD1 or TRBD2 (6 bases each). The CDR3 totals 17 residues. V gave up 5 bases and J gave up 1 base, with 21 bases separating them. CDR3: CASSPRGVPRDSYEQYF. CDR3 bases: TGTGCCAGCAGTCCCAGGGGCGTACCGCGGGATTCCTACGAGCAGTACTTC.

Regarding this clonotype: Since no conserved phenylalanine or tryptophan closes the CDR3, a read error is the likely cause. This chain connects TRBV19 to TRBJ1-5; 11 positions match TRBD1. Trimming at V came to 7 bases and at J to 3 bases, leaving 14 bases not matched to a gene. The CDR3 runs to 18 residues. The germline V gene has CDR1 LNHDA and CDR2 SQIVND (reference sequence). The CDR3 bases are TGTGCCAGTAACCCCCGGGACAGGGGGTTCTCGGTCAATCAGCCCCAGCATTTA. Translation: CASNPRDRGFSVNQPQHL.

This sequence joins TRBV28 and TRBJ1-4; weak D call: TRBD1 (6 bases). The CDR3 has 14 amino acids. V was clipped by 5 bases and J by 7 bases, with 14 bases between them. Germline V gives CDR1 MDHEN, CDR2 SYDVKM. In nucleotides, the CDR3 is TGTGCCAGCAGTAGTACAGGGAACCGTGAAAAACTGTTTTTT. This sequence encodes CASSSTGNREKLFF.

In the case of this clonotype: Possible read error: a much larger clone is one base away. The CDR3 region is CVWSVKDTRNYGYTF. Written as DNA, the CDR3 is TGTGTCTGGAGTGTAAAGGACACTAGGAACTATGGCTACACCTTC. This rearrangement joins TRBV30 to TRBJ1-2, with D perhaps TRBD1 (5 bases). The CDR3 contains 15 residues. CDR1 and CDR2 (germline): GTSNPN, SVGIG (reference sequence).

In its sample, this clonotype was seen many times. The chain has TRBV5-4 and TRBJ2-5, with TRBD1 matching 9 bases. CDR1 and CDR2 from the germline V gene are SGHNT and YYREEE (reference sequence). With V trimmed by 3 bases and J by 2 bases, 8 bases remained unmatched. The length of the CDR3 is 16 residues. The CDR3 loop is CASSSPGTGLQETQYF. CDR3 in DNA: TGTGCCAGCAGCTCACCGGGGACAGGGCTTCAAGAGACCCAGTACTTC.

Only a few counts were recorded for this clonotype. A junction boundary mismatches the germline segment, possibly from a read error. This chain joins TRBV5-4 and TRBJ2-6; D may be TRBD2 (6 bases). Germline CDR1 SGHNT, CDR2 YYREEE (reference sequence). The CDR3 spans 18 residues. The CDR3, as DNA: TGTGCCAGCGGCTTGGCCTACGGGGGTCACTCTGGGGCCAACGTCCTGACTTTC. This sequence encodes CASGLAYGGHSGANVLTF.

This clonotype occurred many times. This chain uses TRBV7-2 with TRBJ2-7; D is possibly TRBD1 or TRBD2 (7 bases each). Germline V gene data show CDR1 as SGHTA and CDR2 as FQGNSA. CDR3 size: 16 residues. Trimming took off 4 bases at V and 4 bases at J, with 20 bases between the two ends. CDR3 nucleotide sequence: TGTGCCAGCAGCTATGGCTTCGGCAGGGGGGGATACGAGCAGTACTTC. Translated, it gives CASSYGFGRGGYEQYF.

With respect to this clonotype: This sequence may be a read error, since a much larger clone differs from it by one base. CDR3 DNA: TGTGCCAGCAGGAGCCGGGACAGAGAAGAAAAACTGTTTTTT. Amino acid sequence: CASRSRDREEKLFF. This chain connects TRBV2 to TRBJ1-4; 7 bases align to TRBD1. The trim removed 6 bases at V and 8 bases at J, leaving 9 bases unmatched. The germline V gene has CDR1 SNHLY and CDR2 FYNNEI. The CDR3 runs 14 residues.

Comment on this clonotype: The CDR3 end shows no conserved phenylalanine or tryptophan, and so a read error is likely. The V gene is TRBV7-6, the J gene TRBJ2-3, with D possibly being TRBD1 (6 bases). CDR1 SGHVS and CDR2 FNYEAQ come from the germline V gene. This CDR3 spans 16 amino acids. The chain's CDR3 is CASSPNTGYSIDTQYS. As DNA, the CDR3 is TGTGCCAGCAGCCCCAATACAGGGTATAGCATAGATACGCAGTATTCT.

This clonotype was found many times. The chain recombines TRBV9 with TRBJ2-3, with D possibly matching TRBD1 (6 bases). The ends were cut back, 3 bases at V and 0 bases at J, with 11 bases in the middle. The CDR3 has 15 residues. In germline, CDR1 is SGDLS, CDR2 YYNGEE. The CDR3 DNA reads as TGTGCCAGCAGCGCGGACAGTGCTAGCACAGATACGCAGTATTTT. Protein: CASSADSASTDTQYF. The variable domain in full, with the rest retrieved from reference TRBV9 and TRBJ2-3, is DSGVTQTPKHLITATGQRVTLRCSPRSGDLSVYWYQQSLDQGLQFLIQYYNGEERAKGNILERFSAQQFPDLHSELNLSSLELGDSALYFCASSADSASTDTQYFGPGTRLTVL.